The 8 T cell receptor beta chains in this list originate from one sample, sequenced in a study of shared clonotypes between healthy human individuals. CD8 cells classed as naive were CD45RO-negative and positively selected for CCR7, excluding terminally differentiated effector memory CD45RA+ cells. Sequencing was performed with immunoSEQ multiplex PCR; in TCRdb, only in-frame clones are kept and a portion is missing. The sample lists some 800,000 clones, 85% to 95% occurring once. Sequenced: naive CD8+ T cells sorted from blood. Source of these receptors: a man aged 30 to 39 in good health.

V is TRBV7-9 and J is TRBJ1-2; 7 bases line up with TRBD1. V dropped 3 bases and J dropped 2; count of bases not matched to a gene: 12. Per the germline V gene, CDR1 is SEHNR and CDR2 is FQNEAQ (reference sequence). This CDR3 has 17 residues. DNA of the CDR3: TGTGCCAGCAGCTTCTCGGATGTGACAGGGCCCAACTATGGCTACACCTTC. Translation: CASSFSDVTGPNYGYTF.

The genes are TRBV5-5 and TRBJ2-3, with TRBD2 matching 14 bases. This CDR3 has 19 residues. V lost 4 bases and J lost 1; bases outside the gene matches: 11. Germline assignment: CDR1 SGHKS and CDR2 YYEKEE (reference sequence). This chain's CDR3 is CASSQGLAGEGGGTDTQYF. For the CDR3, the DNA is TGTGCCAGCAGCCAGGGACTAGCGGGAGAGGGGGGAGGCACAGATACGCAGTATTTT.

This CDR3 is CASSPVGVTYNEQFF. The CDR3 nucleotides are TGTGCCAGCAGCCCGGTTGGGGTAACCTACAATGAGCAGTTCTTC. This chain links TRBV7-9 with TRBJ2-1; unclear D gene. Trimming took off 5 bases at V and 2 bases at J, with 13 bases between the two ends. The CDR3 covers 15 residues. CDR1 is SEHNR, CDR2 FQNEAQ, per germline (reference sequence).

This clone has a single count. The rearrangement joins TRBV27 to TRBJ2-7; D gene ambiguous. CDR3 size: 14 residues. The V end lost 0 bases, the J end lost 2 bases, and 8 bases lay between the germline ends. Germline assignment: CDR1 MNHEY and CDR2 SMNVEV (reference sequence). Here the CDR3 DNA reads TGTGCCAGCAGTTTATCCCCCGAAACCTACGAGCAGTACTTC. It is translated as CASSLSPETYEQYF.

The V gene is TRBV27, the J gene TRBJ1-3, with no clear D. This CDR3 comprises 14 residues. Germline V gives CDR1 MNHEY, CDR2 SMNVEV (reference sequence). V lost 6 bases and J 2 bases, leaving 11 bases between the germline ends. CDR3 residues: CASRAGVPGNTIYF. The CDR3 bases are TGTGCCAGCAGGGCTGGGGTCCCTGGAAACACCATATATTTT.

V gene TRBV7-8 combines with J gene TRBJ2-2, with D maybe TRBD1 (5 bases). Germline CDR1 is SGHVS and CDR2 is FQNEAQ. The length of the CDR3 is 13 residues. Trimming cost V 2 bases and J 8 bases, with 9 bases left between them. DNA of the CDR3: TGTGCCAGCAGCTTATTTAGGGGTGGGGAGCTGTTTTTT. It specifies CASSLFRGGELFF.

In this sample, this clone turned up a few times. The rearrangement joins TRBV7-2 to TRBJ1-5; the D is unclear. Germline CDR1 and CDR2: SGHTA and FQGNSA. V was clipped by 5 bases and J by 6 bases, with 8 bases between them. The CDR3 is 12 amino acids. Written as DNA, the CDR3 is TGTGCCAGCAGCCGGGAGGGTCAGCCCCAGCATTTT. Protein: CASSREGQPQHF.

A note on this clone: The junction differs from germline at one of its ends, possibly a read error. The chain uses TRBV9 and TRBJ2-1; 12 positions agree with TRBD2. The CDR3 is 12 residues long. Germline CDR1 is SGDLS and CDR2 is YYNGEE. The CDR3 region has the DNA TGTGCCAGCAGCTACAGGACTAGCGGGAAAATCTTC. Translating gives CASSYRTSGKIF. Based on the CDR3 plus reference TRBV9 and TRBJ2-1, the full variable domain is DSGVTQTPKHLITATGQRVTLRCSPRSGDLSVYWYQQSLDQGLQFLIQYYNGEERAKGNILERFSAQQFPDLHSELNLSSLELGDSALYFCASSYRTSGKIFGPGTRLTVL.